This entry describes one T cell receptor beta chain. The CDR3 has 17 amino acids. Germline V lookup: CDR1 SGHTA, CDR2 FQGNSA. The ends lost 3 bases at V and 7 bases at J; junction bases unmatched: 9. The entry originates in a study of control samples from healthy donors and cancer patients. Profiled with immunoSEQ multiplex PCR; TCRdb holds only in-frame clones, not every one. The table lists 90,000 to 150,000 clones, roughly 88% of them singletons, with less than 4% in the top ten. The V and J genes are TRBV7-2 and TRBJ2-2; TRBD2 agrees at 12 bases. Sample: blood. The sequence came from a man aged 35-49 years in good health. The CDR3 reads CASSLFLAGGPGGELFF. DNA for the CDR3: TGTGCCAGCAGCTTGTTTCTAGCGGGGGGGCCTGGCGGGGAGCTGTTTTTT.